A selection of T cell receptor beta chains follows, all from one sample in a study of beta chain features in type 1 diabetes. TCRdb keeps only in-frame clones here, not all; method: immunoSEQ multiplex PCR. The sample yields roughly 41,000 clones, over 45% seen once. The sample comprised central memory CD4+ T cells from blood. These receptors originate from a young woman in good health. The CDR3 runs from the conserved cysteine through the conserved F or W. The D gene is left open where the match is weak. Some rows mark clone size as missing; the rest say once, few, many or name a class of expanded clone.

abundance	d_gene	v_gene	j_gene	CDR3nt	CDR3aa
few	.	TRBV20-1	TRBJ2-5	TGCAGTGCTAGATCGCAGGAGACCCAGTACTTC	CSARSQETQYF
.	.	TRBV21-1	TRBJ2-7	TGTGCCAGCAGCGAAAAGAGGGCCGAGCAGTACTTC	CASSEKRAEQYF
.	TRBD2	TRBV6-6	TRBJ2-7	TGTGCCAGCAACTATCGGGGGGAAGGGGCCTACGAGCAGTACTTC	CASNYRGEGAYEQYF
.	.	TRBV2	TRBJ2-1	TGTGCCAGCAGTGGTCAGGGATACAATGAGCAGTTCTTC	CASSGQGYNEQFF
.	TRBD1	TRBV14	TRBJ2-1	TGTGCCAGCAGCCCCCTTTTCCCGGGACAGGGAAGGTACAATGAGCAGTTCTTC	CASSPLFPGQGRYNEQFF
few	TRBD2	TRBV2	TRBJ2-2	TGTGCCAGCAGTGAAAGCGGGGGGGTACCCGGGGAGCTGTTTTTT	CASSESGGVPGELFF
.	TRBD2	TRBV5-1	TRBJ2-3	TGCGCCAGCAGCACCGTCCCAGCGGGGGGAGGCACAGATACGCAGTATTTT	CASSTVPAGGGTDTQYF
few	.	TRBV5-1	TRBJ2-1	TGCGCCCGTAAGAGAGTTTCCTACAATGAGCAGTTCTTC	CARKRVSYNEQFF
.	TRBD2	TRBV29-1	TRBJ2-7	TGCAGCGTTGTGTTAACTAGCGGGAGGGGGGTCGAGCAGTACTTC	CSVVLTSGRGVEQYF
.	.	TRBV5-6	TRBJ2-7	TGTGCCAGCAGCTACTTCGACGAGCAGTACTTC	CASSYFDEQYF